A single sample is the source of the 7 T cell receptor beta chains below, sequenced in a study of T cell responses to AZD1222 COVID-19 vaccine. This table comes from immunoSEQ multiplex PCR, and its TCRdb copy is limited to in-frame clones, with some not included. The top ten hold 13% of the sample, which has approximately 91,000 clones, about 88% seen once. The sequences come from peripheral blood, collected on day 0 of AZD1222 vaccination. All receptors derive from an adult in good health.

V is TRBV12-2 and J is TRBJ1-2; the D call in the table, TRBD1, was not verified against the DNA. TRBV12-2 is designated a pseudogene. The CDR3 has 19 amino acids. The CDR3 reads CASRLTKEPGRQAGFGYTF. The CDR3 DNA reads TGTGCAAGTCGCCTCACAAAGGAGCCGGGGAGACAGGCTGGCTTTGGCTACACCTTC.

The chain has TRBV6-1 and TRBJ1-5, with a weak D call TRBD1 (5 bases). The CDR3 contains 16 residues. V was clipped by 4 bases and J by 1 base, with 14 bases between them. CDR1 and CDR2 (germline): MNHNS, SASEGT. Here the CDR3 reads CASSAPGRRSNQPQHF. The CDR3 DNA follows: TGTGCCAGCAGTGCGCCGGGACGGCGAAGCAATCAGCCCCAGCATTTT.

This chain connects TRBV3-1 (or the pseudogene TRBV3-2) to TRBJ1-1; D is possibly TRBD1 (6 bases). The CDR3 contains 15 residues. CDR1 is LGHDT and CDR2 is YNNKEL in the germline V gene (reference sequence). V was trimmed by 1 base and J by 0 bases, leaving 9 bases between them. The CDR3 sequence is CASSQGQGMNTEAFF. The CDR3 DNA is TGTGCCAGCAGCCAAGGGCAGGGGATGAACACTGAAGCTTTCTTT.

The chain is built from TRBV5-6 and TRBJ1-2; D ambiguous. This CDR3 is 15 amino acids long. Per germline, CDR1 SGHDT and CDR2 YYEEEE. Trimming took 4 bases from V and 5 from J, leaving 18 bases between them. The CDR3 here is CASSTLAAHIYGYTF. DNA of the CDR3: TGTGCCAGCAGCACCTTGGCAGCCCATATATATGGCTACACCTTC. Based on the CDR3 plus reference TRBV5-6 and TRBJ1-2, the full variable domain is DAGVTQSPTHLIKTRGQQVTLRCSPKSGHDTVSWYQQALGQGPQFIFQYYEEEERQRGNFPDRFSGHQFPNYSSELNVNALLLGDSALYLCASSTLAAHIYGYTFGSGTRLTVV.

This chain links TRBV3-1 (or the pseudogene TRBV3-2) with TRBJ1-2; D is undetermined. The germline V gene has CDR1 LGHDT and CDR2 YNNKEL (reference sequence). The CDR3 length is 14 residues. Trimming removed 0 bases at V and 8 bases at J, with 13 bases between. CDR3 loop: CASSQESTPSGYTF. The DNA of the CDR3 is TGTGCCAGCAGCCAAGAGTCTACACCAAGCGGCTACACCTTC.

The chain has TRBV4-1 and TRBJ2-2, with TRBD2 matching 7 bases. This CDR3 has 15 residues. The V segment lost 5 bases and the J segment 7 bases; nucleotides outside the gene matches: 10. The germline V gene has CDR1 MGHRA and CDR2 YSYEKL. The CDR3 DNA follows: TGCGCCAGCAGCTTCTCCGGGACTATAGACGGGGAGCTGTTTTTT. This encodes CASSFSGTIDGELFF.

J is TRBJ1-5 and V is TRBV27; weak D call: TRBD1 (5 bases). This CDR3 region has 15 residues. Germline V gene data show CDR1 as MNHEY and CDR2 as SMNVEV (reference sequence). V lost 6 bases and J lost 0, with 12 bases in between. The CDR3 loop is CASRARGDSNQPQHF. Here the CDR3 DNA reads TGTGCCAGCAGGGCCCGGGGGGATAGCAATCAGCCCCAGCATTTT.